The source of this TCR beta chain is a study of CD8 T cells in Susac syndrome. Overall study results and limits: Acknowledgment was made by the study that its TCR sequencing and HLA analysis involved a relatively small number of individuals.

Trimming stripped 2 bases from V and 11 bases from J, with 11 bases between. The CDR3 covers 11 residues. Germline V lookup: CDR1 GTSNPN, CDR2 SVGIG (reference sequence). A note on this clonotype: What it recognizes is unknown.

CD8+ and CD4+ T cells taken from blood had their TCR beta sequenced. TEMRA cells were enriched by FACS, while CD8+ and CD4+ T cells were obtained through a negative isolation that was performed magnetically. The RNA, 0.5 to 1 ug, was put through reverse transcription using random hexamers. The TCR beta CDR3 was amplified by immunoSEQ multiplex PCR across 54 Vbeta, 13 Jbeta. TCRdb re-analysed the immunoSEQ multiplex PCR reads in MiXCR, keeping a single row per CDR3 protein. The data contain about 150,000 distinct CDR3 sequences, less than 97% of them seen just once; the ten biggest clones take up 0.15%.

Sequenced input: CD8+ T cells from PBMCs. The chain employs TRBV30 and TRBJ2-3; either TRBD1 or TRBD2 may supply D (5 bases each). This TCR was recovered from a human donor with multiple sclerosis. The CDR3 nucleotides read TGTGCCTGGAGTCACGGGGACGTGCAGTATTTT. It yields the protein CAWSHGDVQYF.